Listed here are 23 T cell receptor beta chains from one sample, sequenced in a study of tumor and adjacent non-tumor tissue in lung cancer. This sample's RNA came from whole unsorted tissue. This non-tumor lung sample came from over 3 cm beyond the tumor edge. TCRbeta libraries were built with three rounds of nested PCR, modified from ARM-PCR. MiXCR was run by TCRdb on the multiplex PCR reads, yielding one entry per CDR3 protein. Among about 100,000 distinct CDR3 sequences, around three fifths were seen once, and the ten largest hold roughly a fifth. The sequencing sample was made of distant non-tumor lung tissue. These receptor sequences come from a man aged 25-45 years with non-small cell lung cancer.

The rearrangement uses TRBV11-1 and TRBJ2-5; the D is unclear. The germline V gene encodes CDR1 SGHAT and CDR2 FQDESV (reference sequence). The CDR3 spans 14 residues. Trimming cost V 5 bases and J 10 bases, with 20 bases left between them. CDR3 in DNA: TGTGCCAGCAGCGCCGTCACGTACCAAAAGATCCAGTACTTC. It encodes CASSAVTYQKIQYF.

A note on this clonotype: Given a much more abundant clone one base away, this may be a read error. The DNA of the CDR3 is TGTGCCAGCAAAATGATATATAGCGGATGGGAGCAGTACTTC. This gives the protein CASKMIYSGWEQYF. The chain employs TRBV6-5 and TRBJ2-7; perhaps TRBD2 as D (6 bases). Germline loops: CDR1 MNHEY, CDR2 SVGAGI. This CDR3 has 14 residues. The V and J ends lost 7 bases and 7 bases respectively, with 20 bases between them.

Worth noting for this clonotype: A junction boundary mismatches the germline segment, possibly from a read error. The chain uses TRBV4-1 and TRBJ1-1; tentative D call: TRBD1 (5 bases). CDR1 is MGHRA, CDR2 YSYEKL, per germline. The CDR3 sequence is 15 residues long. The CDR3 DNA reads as TGCGCCAGCAGCCAAGACGGCAGGGCGAATCCTGAAGATGTCTTT. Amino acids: CASSQDGRANPEDVF.

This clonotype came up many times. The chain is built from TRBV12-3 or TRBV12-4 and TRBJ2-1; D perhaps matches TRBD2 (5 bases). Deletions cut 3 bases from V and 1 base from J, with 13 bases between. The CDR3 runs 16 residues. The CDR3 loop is CASSLLGPGSYNEQFF. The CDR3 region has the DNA TGTGCCAGCAGTTTGCTTGGTCCGGGATCCTACAATGAGCAGTTCTTC.

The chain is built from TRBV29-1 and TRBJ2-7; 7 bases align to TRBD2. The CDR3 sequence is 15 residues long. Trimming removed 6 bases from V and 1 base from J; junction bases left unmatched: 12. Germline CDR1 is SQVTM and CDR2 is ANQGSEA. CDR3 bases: TGCAGCGTCTCGGGAGGCAACGGGAGTTCCTACGAGCAGTACTTC. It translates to CSVSGGNGSSYEQYF.

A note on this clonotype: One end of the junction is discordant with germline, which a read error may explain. This CDR3 is CASSLYLRETVELFF. The CDR3 DNA sequence: TGTGCCAGCAGCTTATACCTAAGGGAAACCGTGGAGCTGTTTTTT. This chain uses TRBV11-1 with TRBJ2-2; D is ambiguous. CDR1 is SGHAT, CDR2 FQDESV, per germline (reference sequence). The CDR3 has 15 amino acids.

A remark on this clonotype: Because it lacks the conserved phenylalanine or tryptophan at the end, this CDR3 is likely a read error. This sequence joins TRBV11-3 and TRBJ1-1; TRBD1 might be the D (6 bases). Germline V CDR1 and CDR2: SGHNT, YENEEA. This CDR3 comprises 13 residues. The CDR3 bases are TGTACCAGCAGCTCTCCAGGGGACACTGAAGCTTTCTGT. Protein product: CTSSSPGDTEAFC.

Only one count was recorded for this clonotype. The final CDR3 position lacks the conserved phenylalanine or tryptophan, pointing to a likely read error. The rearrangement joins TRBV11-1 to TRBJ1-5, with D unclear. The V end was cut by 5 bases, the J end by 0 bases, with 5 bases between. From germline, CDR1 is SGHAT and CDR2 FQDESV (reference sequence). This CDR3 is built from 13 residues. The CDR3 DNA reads TGTGCCAGCAGCCGCGATAGCAATCAGCCCCAGCATCTT. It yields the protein CASSRDSNQPQHL.

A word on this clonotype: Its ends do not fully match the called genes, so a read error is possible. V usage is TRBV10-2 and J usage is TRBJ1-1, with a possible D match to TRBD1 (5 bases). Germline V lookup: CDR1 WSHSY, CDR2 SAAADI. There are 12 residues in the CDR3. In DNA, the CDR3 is TGCGTCAGCAGTGTGGAGGGGACTGAAGCTTTCTTT. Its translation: CVSSVEGTEAFF.

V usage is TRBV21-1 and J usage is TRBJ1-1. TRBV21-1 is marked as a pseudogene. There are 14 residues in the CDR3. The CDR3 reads CASRKAPMNTEAFF. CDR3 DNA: TGTGCCAGCAGAAAGGCCCCCATGAACACTGAAGCTTTCTTT.

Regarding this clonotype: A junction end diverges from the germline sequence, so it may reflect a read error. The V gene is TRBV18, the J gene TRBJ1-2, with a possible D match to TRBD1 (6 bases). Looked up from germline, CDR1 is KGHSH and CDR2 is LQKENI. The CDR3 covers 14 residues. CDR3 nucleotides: TGTGCCATCTCACCACCGGGGGGCGTCTATGGCTACACCTTC. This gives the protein CAISPPGGVYGYTF.

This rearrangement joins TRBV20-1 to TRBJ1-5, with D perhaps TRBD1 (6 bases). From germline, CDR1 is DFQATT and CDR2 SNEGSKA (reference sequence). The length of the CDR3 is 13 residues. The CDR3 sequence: CNVTQGFNQPQHF. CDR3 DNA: TGCAATGTTACACAGGGTTTTAATCAGCCCCAGCATTTT.

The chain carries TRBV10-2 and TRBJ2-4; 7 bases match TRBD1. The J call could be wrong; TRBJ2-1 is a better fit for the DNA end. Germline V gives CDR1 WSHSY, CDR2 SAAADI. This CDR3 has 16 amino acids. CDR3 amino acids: CASSGSNRGAKNIQFF. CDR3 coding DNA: TGCGCCAGCAGTGGTAGCAACAGGGGCGCCAAAAACATTCAGTTCTTC.

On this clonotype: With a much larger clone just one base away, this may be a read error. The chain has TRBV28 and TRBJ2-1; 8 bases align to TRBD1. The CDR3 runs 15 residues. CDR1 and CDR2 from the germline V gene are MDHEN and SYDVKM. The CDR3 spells CGSSLGQGASNEQFF. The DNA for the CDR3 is TGTGGCAGCAGTTTAGGGCAGGGGGCGAGCAATGAGCAGTTCTTC. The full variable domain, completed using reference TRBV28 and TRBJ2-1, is DVKVTQSSRYLVKRTGEKVFLECVQDMDHENMFWYRQDPGLGLRLIYFSYDVKMKEKGDIPEGYSVSREKKERFSLILESASTNQTSMYLCGSSLGQGASNEQFFGPGTRLTVL.

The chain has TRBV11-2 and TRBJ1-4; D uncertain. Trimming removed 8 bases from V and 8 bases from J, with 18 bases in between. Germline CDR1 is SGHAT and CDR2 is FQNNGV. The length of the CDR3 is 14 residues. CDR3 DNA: TGTGCCAGCGCGGCTCATTTCGGGGAGGAAAAACTGTTTTTT. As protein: CASAAHFGEEKLFF. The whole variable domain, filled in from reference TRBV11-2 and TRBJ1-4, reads EAGVAQSPRYKIIEKRQSVAFWCNPISGHATLYWYQQILGQGPKLLIQFQNNGVVDDSQLPKDRFSAERLKGVDSTLKIQPAKLEDSAVYLCASAAHFGEEKLFFGSGTQLSVL.

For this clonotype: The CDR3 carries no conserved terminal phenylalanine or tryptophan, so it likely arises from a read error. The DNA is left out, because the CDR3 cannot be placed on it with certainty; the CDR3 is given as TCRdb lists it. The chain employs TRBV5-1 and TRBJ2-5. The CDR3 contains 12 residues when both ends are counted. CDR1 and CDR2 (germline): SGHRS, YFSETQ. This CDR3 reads CASSLTVETQHL.

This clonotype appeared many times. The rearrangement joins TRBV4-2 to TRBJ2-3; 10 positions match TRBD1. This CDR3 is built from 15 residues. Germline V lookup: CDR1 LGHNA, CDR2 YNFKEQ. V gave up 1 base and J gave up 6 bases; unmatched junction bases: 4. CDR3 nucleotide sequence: TGTGCCAGCAGCCAAGGGACAGGGGGACCGGATACGCAGTATTTT. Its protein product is CASSQGTGGPDTQYF.

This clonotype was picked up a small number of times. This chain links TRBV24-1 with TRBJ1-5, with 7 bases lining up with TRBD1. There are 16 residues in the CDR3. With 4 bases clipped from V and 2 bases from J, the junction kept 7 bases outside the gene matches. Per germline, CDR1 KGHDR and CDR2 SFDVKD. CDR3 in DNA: TGTGCCACCAGTGACTCTCGACAGGGTGGCAATCAGCCCCAGCATTTT. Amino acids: CATSDSRQGGNQPQHF.

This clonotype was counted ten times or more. CDR3 region: CASSYLAGYYEQYF. CDR3 sequence (DNA): TGTGCCAGCAGTTACCTAGCGGGCTACTACGAGCAGTACTTC. The chain has TRBV6-6 and TRBJ2-7; 8 bases are shared with TRBD2. The length of the CDR3 is 14 residues. The V segment lost 2 bases and the J segment 3 bases; nucleotides outside the gene matches: 3. In germline, CDR1 is MNHNY, CDR2 SVGAGI (reference sequence).

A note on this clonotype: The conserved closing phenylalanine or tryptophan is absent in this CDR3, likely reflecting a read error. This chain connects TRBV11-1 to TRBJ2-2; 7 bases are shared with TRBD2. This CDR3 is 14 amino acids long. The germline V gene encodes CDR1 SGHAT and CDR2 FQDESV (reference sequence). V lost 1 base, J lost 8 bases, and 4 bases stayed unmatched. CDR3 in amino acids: CASSLGGRAGELFL. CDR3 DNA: TGTGCCAGCAGCTTAGGAGGGAGGGCTGGGGAGCTGTTTTTG.

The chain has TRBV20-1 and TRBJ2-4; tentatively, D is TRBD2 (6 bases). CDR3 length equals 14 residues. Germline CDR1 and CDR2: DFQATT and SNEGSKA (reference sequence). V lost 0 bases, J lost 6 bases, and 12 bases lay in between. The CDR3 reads CSARDWTNLNIQYF. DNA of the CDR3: TGCAGTGCTAGAGATTGGACTAACCTAAACATTCAGTACTTC.

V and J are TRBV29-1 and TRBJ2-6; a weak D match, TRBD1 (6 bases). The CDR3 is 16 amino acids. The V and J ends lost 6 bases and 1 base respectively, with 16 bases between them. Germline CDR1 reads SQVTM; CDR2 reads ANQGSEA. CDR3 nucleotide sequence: TGCAGCGTGGCTACAGGGAACCATTCTGGGGCCAACGTCCTGACTTTC. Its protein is CSVATGNHSGANVLTF.

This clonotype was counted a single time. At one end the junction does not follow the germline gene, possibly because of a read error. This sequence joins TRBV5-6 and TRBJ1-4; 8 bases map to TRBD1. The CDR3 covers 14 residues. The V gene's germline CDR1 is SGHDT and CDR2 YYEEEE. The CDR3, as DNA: TGTGCCAGCAGCTCCAGGGGGCGAGAGGAAAAACTGCTTTTT. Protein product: CASSSRGREEKLLF. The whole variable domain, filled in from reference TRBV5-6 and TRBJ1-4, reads DAGVTQSPTHLIKTRGQQVTLRCSPKSGHDTVSWYQQALGQGPQFIFQYYEEEERQRGNFPDRFSGHQFPNYSSELNVNALLLGDSALYLCASSSRGREEKLLFGSGTQLSVL.